Presented here are 8 T cell receptor beta chains from one specimen sequenced in a study of T cell repertoires in cytomegalovirus infection. Each CDR3 protein is one row after TCRdb ran MiXCR on the reads. This table has some 170,000 distinct CDR3 sequences, approximately 17% appearing once. The sequencing input was CD8+ T cells from PBMCs. The receptor source for this set is a human donor in good health (CMV status not recorded). Some clones in this sample may be carry-over from other donors' samples.

This clonotype was found once. V usage is TRBV2 and J usage is TRBJ1-2; D remains ambiguous. Germline CDR1 SNHLY, CDR2 FYNNEI. The V end was cut by 4 bases, the J end by 0 bases, with 15 bases between. The CDR3 is made up of 16 amino acids. This CDR3 reads CASSVAIGQTNYGYTF. The CDR3 DNA is TGTGCCAGCAGTGTAGCGATTGGTCAGACTAACTATGGCTACACCTTC.

This clonotype was seen more than once but under ten times. At one of its ends the junction is not consistent with the germline gene, which may arise from a read error. The chain couples TRBV4-1 to TRBJ1-2; TRBD1 matches 8 bases. CDR1 MGHRA and CDR2 YSYEKL come from the germline V gene. The CDR3 loop spans 14 amino acids. The CDR3 coding sequence is TGTGCCAGCAGCCAACAGGGGGATTCCTATGGCTACACCTTC. Its protein is CASSQQGDSYGYTF.

This clonotype was counted only a few times. This chain connects TRBV28 to TRBJ1-5; D unresolved. The CDR3 sequence is 15 residues long. V lost 2 bases and J 5 bases, leaving 13 bases between the germline ends. Germline V gene data show CDR1 as MDHEN and CDR2 as SYDVKM. In DNA, the CDR3 is TGTGCCAGCAGTTTAATGGCCCGGGCCGATCAGCCCCAGCATTTT. This gives the protein CASSLMARADQPQHF.

This clonotype was seen more than once but under ten times. This chain links TRBV6-1 with TRBJ1-2; 11 bases are shared with TRBD1. The CDR3 spans 17 residues. Germline trimming cut 0 bases from V and 7 bases from J; bases unmatched to any gene: 10. Germline CDR1 is MNHNS and CDR2 is SASEGT. CDR3 protein: CASSEAVASGQGAGYTF. Here the CDR3 DNA reads TGTGCCAGCAGTGAAGCAGTAGCGTCAGGACAGGGGGCTGGCTACACCTTC.

The V call is TRBV7-9, the J call TRBJ2-6; TRBD1 matches at 7 bases. The CDR3 length is 17 residues. V was clipped by 5 bases and J by 0 bases; unmatched bases: 7. Germline-derived CDR1 and CDR2 are SEHNR and FQNEAQ (reference sequence). The CDR3 DNA reads as TGTGCCAGCAGCCCCTCAGGGGGTAGCTCTGGGGCCAACGTCCTGACTTTC. Residues: CASSPSGGSSGANVLTF.

This clonotype was detected a few times. The chain uses TRBV6-4 and TRBJ2-1, with no clear D. The CDR3 covers 15 residues. Between the trimmed V and J ends, which lost 0 bases and 2 bases, there was a span of 8 bases. Germline V gene sequence: CDR1 MRHNA, CDR2 SNTAGT. CDR3 nucleotides: TGTGCCAGCAGTGACTCTGGGATCCCCTACAATGAGCAGTTCTTC. Translated: CASSDSGIPYNEQFF.

J is TRBJ1-2 and V is TRBV29-1; no firm D call. Germline lookup yields CDR1 SQVTM and CDR2 ANQGSEA. V lost 1 base and J 4 bases, leaving 7 bases between the germline ends. This CDR3 region has 12 residues. The chain's CDR3 is CSVEVSVYGYTF. CDR3 DNA sequence: TGCAGCGTTGAAGTTTCAGTCTATGGCTACACCTTC.

The table lists this clonotype with a few counts. The V call is TRBV4-2, the J call TRBJ1-2; possible D gene TRBD1, 6 bases. The germline V gene has CDR1 LGHNA and CDR2 YNFKEQ. The CDR3 has 16 residues. V lost 0 bases to trimming and J lost 8 bases, with 19 bases between them. CDR3 nucleotides: TGTGCCAGCAGCCAAGATCGTTTAGGGGGGGCCGTAGGCTACACCTTC. This sequence encodes CASSQDRLGGAVGYTF.